Here is one T cell receptor beta chain with its context. Its target is not known. These data are taken from a study of glioma-infiltrating T cells. Study context: Dexamethasone exposure before glioma surgery was limited to six or fewer days. Sequencing aimed for about 4.5- to 11-fold coverage of about 940,000 peripheral T cells. Whole-study findings and limits: CDR3 overlap between tissue and blood was very small. Above-expected tissue-blood divergence occurred in all gliomas, most in low-grade ones.

Trimming stripped 5 bases from V and 0 bases from J, with 20 bases between. This CDR3 region has 18 residues. CDR1 and CDR2 from the germline V gene are LNHDA and SQIVND (reference sequence). TCR alpha and beta CDR3 regions were amplified from RNA using iRepertoire nested multiplex PCR. TCRdb fed the multiplex PCR reads into MiXCR, producing one record per CDR3 protein. Of 300,000 to 450,000 distinct CDR3 sequences in the sample, 41% were seen once. This chain joins TRBV19 and TRBJ1-5; possibly TRBD1 for D (5 bases). What was sequenced was glioma tissue, nonneoplastic brain tissue, or PBMCs (not recorded which). The source is a human donor with low-grade glioma or glioblastoma, undergoing nonglioma brain surgery, or in good health (not recorded which). The CDR3 reads CASSSGPLRSGSNQPQHF. The CDR3 DNA is TGTGCCAGTAGTTCGGGACCTCTGAGGTCGGGTAGCAATCAGCCCCAGCATTTT. The whole variable domain, filled in from reference TRBV19 and TRBJ1-5, reads DGGITQSPKYLFRKEGQNVTLSCEQNLNHDAMYWYRQDPGQGLRLIYYSQIVNDFQKGDIAEGYSVSREKKESFPLTVTSAQKNPTAFYLCASSSGPLRSGSNQPQHFGDGTRLSIL.